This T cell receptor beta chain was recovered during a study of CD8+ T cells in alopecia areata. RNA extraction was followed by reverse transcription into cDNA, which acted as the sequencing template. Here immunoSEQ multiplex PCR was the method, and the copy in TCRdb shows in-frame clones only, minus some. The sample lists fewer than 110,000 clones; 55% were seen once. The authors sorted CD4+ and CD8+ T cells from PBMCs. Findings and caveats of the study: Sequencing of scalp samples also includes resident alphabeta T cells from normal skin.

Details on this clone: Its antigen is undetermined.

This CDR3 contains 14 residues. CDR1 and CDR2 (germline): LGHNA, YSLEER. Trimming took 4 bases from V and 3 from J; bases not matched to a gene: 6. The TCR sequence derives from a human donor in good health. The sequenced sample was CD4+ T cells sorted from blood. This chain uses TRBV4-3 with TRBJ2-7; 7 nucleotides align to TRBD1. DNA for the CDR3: TGCGCCAGCAGCCCGTCCGGGACAGTCTACGAGCAGTACTTC. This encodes CASSPSGTVYEQYF.